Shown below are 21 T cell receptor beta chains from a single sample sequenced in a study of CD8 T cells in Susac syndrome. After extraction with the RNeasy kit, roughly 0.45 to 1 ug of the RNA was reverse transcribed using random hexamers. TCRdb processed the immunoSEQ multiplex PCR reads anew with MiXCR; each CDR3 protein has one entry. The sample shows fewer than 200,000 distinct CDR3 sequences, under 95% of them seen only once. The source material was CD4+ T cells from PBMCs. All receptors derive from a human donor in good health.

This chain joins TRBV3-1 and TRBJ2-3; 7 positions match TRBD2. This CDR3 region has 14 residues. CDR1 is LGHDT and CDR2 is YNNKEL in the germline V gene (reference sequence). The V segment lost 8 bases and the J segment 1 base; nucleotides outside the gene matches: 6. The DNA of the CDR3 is TGTGCCAGCCGCGTGAGCGGGGGCACAGATACGCAGTATTTT. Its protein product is CASRVSGGTDTQYF.

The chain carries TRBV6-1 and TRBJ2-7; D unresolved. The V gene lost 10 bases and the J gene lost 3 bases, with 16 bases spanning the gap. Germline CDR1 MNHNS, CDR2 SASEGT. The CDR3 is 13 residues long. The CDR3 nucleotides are TGTGCCACCAACCGCCTTGGAAGCTACGAGCAGTACTTC. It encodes CATNRLGSYEQYF.

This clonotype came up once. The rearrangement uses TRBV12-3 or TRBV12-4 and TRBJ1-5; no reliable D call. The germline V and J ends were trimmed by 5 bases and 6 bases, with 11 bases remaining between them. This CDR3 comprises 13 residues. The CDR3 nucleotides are TGTGCCAGCAGTAGGGTGGCGAGTCAGCCCCAGCATTTT. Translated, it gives CASSRVASQPQHF.

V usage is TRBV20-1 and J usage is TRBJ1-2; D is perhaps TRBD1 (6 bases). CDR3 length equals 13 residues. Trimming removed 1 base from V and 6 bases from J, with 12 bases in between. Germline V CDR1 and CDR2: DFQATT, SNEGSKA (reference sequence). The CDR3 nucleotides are TGCAGTGCTAGAGGGCCAGGGGCGGATGGCTACACCTTC. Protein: CSARGPGADGYTF.

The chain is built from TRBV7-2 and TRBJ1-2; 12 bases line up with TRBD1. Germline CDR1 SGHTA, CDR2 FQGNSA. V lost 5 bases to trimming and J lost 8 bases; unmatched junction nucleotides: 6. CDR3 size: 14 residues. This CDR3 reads CASSPPGTGGGYTF. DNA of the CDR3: TGTGCCAGCAGCCCCCCCGGGACAGGGGGCGGCTACACCTTC. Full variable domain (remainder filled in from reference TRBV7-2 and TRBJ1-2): GAGVSQSPSNKVTEKGKDVELRCDPISGHTALYWYRQSLGQGLEFLIYFQGNSAPDKSGLPSDRFSAERTGGSVSTLTIQRTQQEDSAVYLCASSPPGTGGGYTFGSGTRLTVV.

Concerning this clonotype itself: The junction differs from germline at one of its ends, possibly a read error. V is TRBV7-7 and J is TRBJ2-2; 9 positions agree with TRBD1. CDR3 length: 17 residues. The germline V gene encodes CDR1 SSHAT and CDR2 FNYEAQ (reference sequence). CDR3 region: CASSSNSGTGYAGELFF. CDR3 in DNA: TGTGCTAGCAGCTCCAATTCCGGGACAGGGTACGCCGGGGAGCTGTTTTTT.

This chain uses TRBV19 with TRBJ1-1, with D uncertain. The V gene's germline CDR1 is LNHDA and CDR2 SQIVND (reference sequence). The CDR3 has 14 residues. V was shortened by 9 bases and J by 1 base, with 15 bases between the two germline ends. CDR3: CASRRPGANTEAFF. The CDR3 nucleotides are TGTGCCAGCCGTCGCCCGGGTGCGAACACTGAAGCTTTCTTT.

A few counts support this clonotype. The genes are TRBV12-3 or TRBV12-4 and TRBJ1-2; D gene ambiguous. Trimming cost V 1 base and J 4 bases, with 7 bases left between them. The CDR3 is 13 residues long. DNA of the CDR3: TGTGCCAGCAGTTTAGGGCAGCCCTATGGCTACACCTTC. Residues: CASSLGQPYGYTF.

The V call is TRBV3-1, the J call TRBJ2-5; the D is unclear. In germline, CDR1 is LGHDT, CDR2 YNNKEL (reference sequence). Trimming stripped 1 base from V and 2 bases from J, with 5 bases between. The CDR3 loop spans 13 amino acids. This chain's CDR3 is CASSQVQQETQYF. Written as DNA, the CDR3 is TGTGCCAGCAGCCAAGTCCAGCAAGAGACCCAGTACTTC.

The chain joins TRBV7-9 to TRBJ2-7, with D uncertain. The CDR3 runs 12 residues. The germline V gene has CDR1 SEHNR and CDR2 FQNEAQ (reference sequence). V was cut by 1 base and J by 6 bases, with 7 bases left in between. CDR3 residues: CASSLGGREQYF. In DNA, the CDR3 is TGTGCCAGCAGCTTAGGCGGCCGCGAGCAGTACTTC.

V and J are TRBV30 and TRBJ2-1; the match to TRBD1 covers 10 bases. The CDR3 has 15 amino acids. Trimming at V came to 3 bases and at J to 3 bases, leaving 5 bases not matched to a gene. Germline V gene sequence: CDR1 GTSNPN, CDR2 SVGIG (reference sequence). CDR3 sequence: CAWRRDRGVYNEQFF. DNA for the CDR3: TGTGCCTGGAGGAGGGACAGGGGTGTCTACAATGAGCAGTTCTTC.

The CDR3 protein is CASSQATDYNEQFF. In DNA, the CDR3 is TGTGCCAGCAGCCAGGCGACGGACTACAATGAGCAGTTCTTC. V usage is TRBV7-9 and J usage is TRBJ2-1; D not certain. Germline-derived CDR1 and CDR2 are SEHNR and FQNEAQ (reference sequence). The CDR3 is made up of 14 amino acids. Trimming took 5 bases from V and 3 from J, leaving 11 bases between them.

As DNA, the CDR3 is TGTGCCAGCAGGGGGACGGGGGGGGACAATGAGCAGTTCTTC. Translation: CASRGTGGDNEQFF. The chain recombines TRBV28 with TRBJ2-1, with 8 bases that match TRBD2. CDR1 and CDR2 from the germline V gene are MDHEN and SYDVKM. This CDR3 has 14 residues. V shed 6 bases, J shed 5 bases, and the junction held 6 bases outside the gene matches.

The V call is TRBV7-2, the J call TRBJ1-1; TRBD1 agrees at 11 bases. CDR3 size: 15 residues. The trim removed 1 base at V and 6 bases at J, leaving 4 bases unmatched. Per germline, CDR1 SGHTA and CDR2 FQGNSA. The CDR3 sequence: CASSLVGTGGSEAFF. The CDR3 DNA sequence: TGTGCCAGCAGCTTAGTGGGGACAGGGGGATCTGAAGCTTTCTTT.

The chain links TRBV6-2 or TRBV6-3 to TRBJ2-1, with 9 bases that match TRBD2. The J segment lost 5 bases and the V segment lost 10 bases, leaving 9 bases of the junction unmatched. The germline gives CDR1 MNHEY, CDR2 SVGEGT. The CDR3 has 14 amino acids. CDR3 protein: CATQAGGPNNEQFF. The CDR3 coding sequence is TGTGCCACCCAAGCGGGGGGCCCTAACAATGAGCAGTTCTTC.

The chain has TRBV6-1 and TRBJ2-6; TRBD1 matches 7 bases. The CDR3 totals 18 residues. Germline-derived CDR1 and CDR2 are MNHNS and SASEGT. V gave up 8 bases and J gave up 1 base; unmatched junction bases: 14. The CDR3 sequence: CASFPRPGQKSGANVLTF. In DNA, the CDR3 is TGTGCCAGCTTCCCCCGACCGGGACAGAAGTCTGGGGCCAACGTCCTGACTTTC.

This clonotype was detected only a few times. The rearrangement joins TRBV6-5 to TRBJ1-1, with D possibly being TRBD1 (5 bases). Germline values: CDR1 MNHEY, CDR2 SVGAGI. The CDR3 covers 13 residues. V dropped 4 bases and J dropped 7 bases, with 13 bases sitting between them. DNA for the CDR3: TGTGCCAGCAGTTTGTACGAGAGGGGTGAAGCTTTCTTT. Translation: CASSLYERGEAFF.

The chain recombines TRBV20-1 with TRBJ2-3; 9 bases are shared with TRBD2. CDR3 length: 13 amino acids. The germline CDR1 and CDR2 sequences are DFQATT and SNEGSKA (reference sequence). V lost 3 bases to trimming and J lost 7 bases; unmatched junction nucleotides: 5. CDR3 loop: CSASLSGGYTQYF. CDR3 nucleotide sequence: TGCAGTGCTAGTCTTAGCGGGGGCTATACGCAGTATTTT.

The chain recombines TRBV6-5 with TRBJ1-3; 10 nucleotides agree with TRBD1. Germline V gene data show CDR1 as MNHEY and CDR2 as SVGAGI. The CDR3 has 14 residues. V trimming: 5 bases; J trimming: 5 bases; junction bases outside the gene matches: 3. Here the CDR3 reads CASSEGQGRNTIYF. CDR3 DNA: TGTGCCAGCAGTGAGGGACAGGGGCGAAACACCATATATTTT.

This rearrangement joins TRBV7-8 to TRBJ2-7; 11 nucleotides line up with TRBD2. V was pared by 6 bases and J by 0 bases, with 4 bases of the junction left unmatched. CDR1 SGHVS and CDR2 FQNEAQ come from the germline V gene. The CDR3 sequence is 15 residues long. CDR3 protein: CASSRTSGPSYEQYF. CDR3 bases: TGTGCCAGCAGTCGGACTAGCGGGCCCTCCTACGAGCAGTACTTC.

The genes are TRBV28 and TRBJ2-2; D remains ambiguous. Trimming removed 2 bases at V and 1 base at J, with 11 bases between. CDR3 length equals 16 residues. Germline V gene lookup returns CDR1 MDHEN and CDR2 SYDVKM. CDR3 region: CASSLTMGMNTGELFF. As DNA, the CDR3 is TGTGCCAGCAGTTTAACCATGGGGATGAACACCGGGGAGCTGTTTTTT.